The entry that follows covers one T cell receptor beta chain sequence. Its antigen target is currently unknown. Per-base qualities were not stored, and no clone one base away is much larger. The data derive from a study of memory CD4+ T cells and cytomegalovirus serostatus (dated 2019 in TCRdb). As for the study more broadly: A total of some 35 healthy Belgian adults, of whom 9 were CMV seropositive and 24 were CMV seronegative, were included in the cohort. The study sequenced CD4+ memory TCRbeta repertoires of a Belgian cohort with known cytomegalovirus serostatus to replicate a published TCR-based CMV serostatus classifier. Broader findings and caveats from the paper: For predicting CMV serostatus, the median bootstrapped AUC was 0.95 using the original framework and over 0.9 using a US-trained random forest. The results were read as suggesting that the CMV-associated TCR signature is, for the most part, present in the CD4+ memory repertoire. Among the 150 to 200 previously reported CMV-associated TCRbeta sequences, some 67 showed up in the CD4+ memory repertoires, with each one found in between one and five individuals. Only CD4+CD45RO+ memory cells were sequenced, in contrast to the original study, in which naive and memory CD4+ and CD8+ populations were covered. On the Belgian cohort, the classifier based on the original framework reached a median bootstrapped AUC of approximately 0.95, with a 95% CI of 0.76-1.00.

Per the germline V gene, MNHNS is the CDR1 and SASEGT is the CDR2. Unmatched junction bases come to 9, with V trimmed by 6 bases and J by 2 bases. The CDR3 contains 15 residues, cysteine and phenylalanine counted. Left in the record is the CDR3 DNA by itself, 45 bases read in frame from the first base. The Quick-DNA Microprep Kit was used to extract genomic DNA from the sorted cells. Amplification of TCRbeta DNA was done with the immunoSEQ hsTCRbeta kit, following the protocol from the manufacturer. An Illumina MiSeq instrument was used to sequence the TCRbeta libraries. The published analysis was carried out like this. Following removal of out-of-frame sequences, around 2.4 million distinct TCRbeta sequences were retained, with an average of about 61,000 per individual. Each individual was scored by the count of 150 to 200 previously reported CMV-associated TCRbeta sequences and the total productive distinct TCRbeta count. A beta-binomial model was reimplemented in Python, and scikit-learn random forests with default parameters were trained on US cohort data. On the Belgian cohort, classifier performance was reported as the median AUC, along with percentile confidence intervals, across 10,000 bootstrap iterations. Not all clones reach the TCRdb copy of this immuneACCESS table, which keeps in-frame sequences only. Checked studies attribute under half of the gap to unresolved V genes and leave the rest unexplained. D and trimming were read from the DNA, whereas the V and J calls and clone size are those reported in that table. The sample table lists some 67,000 clones, approximately 80% of them with a count of one. 4% to 5.5% of the sample goes to the ten largest clones.

A FACSAria II was used to sort memory CD4+ T cells, defined as single viable CD3+CD4+CD8-CD45RO+ cells. CMV serostatus was determined using a Roche Elecsys assay that detects serum IgG against CMV pp150, pp28, p38 and p52. Following thawing, total CD4+ T cells were enriched through positive selection using CD4 magnetic microbeads. Samples originated from another study that specifically interrogated the CD4+ T cell memory repertoire. Peripheral blood mononuclear cells were isolated and cryopreserved following standard operating procedures; serum was stored at -80 °C. CD3-PerCP (BW264/56), CD4-APC (RPA-T4), CD45RO-PE (UCHT1) and CD8-Pacific Orange (3B5) antibodies were used for staining, and non-viable cells were excluded with Sytox blue.

Sequencing used memory CD4+ T cells from blood. This sequence was found in an adult in good health and CMV-seropositive. The chain is made from TRBV6-1 and TRBJ2-5, with 7 bases aligning to TRBD2. In nucleotides, the sequence is TGTGCCAGCAGGAGCGGGACGCTGGGTCAAGAGACCCAGTACTTC. The resulting protein is CASRSGTLGQETQYF.